A single sample gave rise to the 9 T cell receptor beta chains below, sequenced in a study of blood T cell repertoires in COVID-19. This table comes from immunoSEQ multiplex PCR, and its TCRdb copy is limited to in-frame clones, with some not included. This sample carries about 75,000 clones, roughly 88% of them seen once, and the ten largest clones take approximately 20%. The sample taken for sequencing was peripheral blood. The receptor source for this set is a woman in her fifties or sixties with acute or convalescent COVID-19.

V usage is TRBV7-3 and J usage is TRBJ2-4, with D tentatively TRBD1 (6 bases). V was trimmed by 0 bases and J by 0 bases, leaving 18 bases between them. The CDR3 runs 19 residues. Germline V gene data show CDR1 as SGHTA and CDR2 as FQGTGA. The CDR3 is CASSLTGGQPRVAKNIQYF. DNA of the CDR3: TGTGCCAGCAGCTTAACGGGTGGACAGCCGCGGGTAGCCAAAAACATTCAGTACTTC.

J is TRBJ1-2 and V is TRBV3-1 (or the pseudogene TRBV3-2), with TRBD1 matching over 8 bases. V was pared by 10 bases and J by 4 bases, with 14 bases of the junction left unmatched. The CDR3 loop spans 15 amino acids. Germline CDR1 is LGHDT and CDR2 is YNNKEL (reference sequence). Here the CDR3 DNA reads TGTGCCAACCTAGAATTCCTACAGGGGGTCTATGGCTACACCTTC. It codes for CANLEFLQGVYGYTF.

The J gene is TRBJ1-4, the V gene TRBV23-1; no clear D gene. TRBV23-1 is flagged as an ORF with uncertain function. The V end lost 0 bases, the J end lost 5 bases, and 7 bases lay between the germline ends. This CDR3 spans 14 amino acids. The CDR3 DNA is TGCGCCAGCAGTCAATCCATAGAGAATGAAAAACTGTTTTTT. Translation gives CASSQSIENEKLFF.

The chain has TRBV28 and TRBJ2-2; maybe TRBD2 (5 bases). CDR3 size: 12 residues. V was shortened by 10 bases and J by 6 bases, with 12 bases between the two germline ends. CDR1 is MDHEN and CDR2 is SYDVKM in the germline V gene. The CDR3 sequence is CATKDFPGELFF. The CDR3 bases are TGTGCCACCAAGGACTTCCCCGGGGAGCTGTTTTTT. The full variable domain, its missing parts supplied by reference TRBV28 and TRBJ2-2, is DVKVTQSSRYLVKRTGEKVFLECVQDMDHENMFWYRQDPGLGLRLIYFSYDVKMKEKGDIPEGYSVSREKKERFSLILESASTNQTSMYLCATKDFPGELFFGEGSRLTVL.

The chain combines TRBV11-3 with TRBJ2-5; TRBD1 might be the D (6 bases). V dropped 6 bases and J dropped 2 bases, with 16 bases sitting between them. The germline V gene has CDR1 SGHNT and CDR2 YENEEA. CDR3 size: 15 residues. CDR3 bases: TGTGCCAGCAGGTCTACCACAGGGTTTCAAGAGACCCAGTACTTC. This encodes CASRSTTGFQETQYF.

The chain combines TRBV5-8 with TRBJ1-6, with D perhaps TRBD1 (6 bases). Germline V gene data show CDR1 as SGHTS and CDR2 as YDEGEE. V lost 5 bases, J lost 9 bases, and 18 bases lay in between. The CDR3 loop spans 15 amino acids. The CDR3: CASRERQASGSPLHF. CDR3 nucleotide sequence: TGTGCCAGCAGAGAGAGACAGGCTTCAGGTTCACCCCTCCACTTT.

This chain connects TRBV4-2 to TRBJ1-2; TRBD1 aligns across 9 bases. The V segment lost 2 bases and the J segment 8 bases; nucleotides outside the gene matches: 15. Germline V gene lookup returns CDR1 LGHNA and CDR2 YNFKEQ. This CDR3 comprises 17 residues. The CDR3 DNA sequence: TGTGCCAGCAGCCAAAGGCCTAAGGGACAGGGCGGAGAAGGCTACACCTTC. Translating gives CASSQRPKGQGGEGYTF.

The CDR3 reads CASSHLADTGDNEQFF. DNA for the CDR3: TGTGCCAGCAGCCATCTAGCGGATACCGGTGACAATGAGCAGTTCTTC. The chain carries TRBV4-2 and TRBJ2-1; 7 nucleotides agree with TRBD2. Looked up from germline, CDR1 is LGHNA and CDR2 is YNFKEQ. The CDR3 runs 16 residues. With 3 bases clipped from V and 5 bases from J, the junction kept 10 bases outside the gene matches.

The chain's CDR3 is CASSIGGGAGANVLTF. The CDR3 coding sequence is TGTGCCAGCAGCATAGGAGGGGGCGCTGGGGCCAACGTCCTGACTTTC. J is TRBJ2-6 and V is TRBV7-2; weak D call: TRBD1 (7 bases). The CDR3 covers 16 residues. V gave up 5 bases and J gave up 2 bases, with 13 bases separating them. In germline, CDR1 is SGHTA, CDR2 FQGNSA.